This T cell receptor (beta chain) was retrieved from a study of cytomegalovirus exposure and HLA in healthy donors. Trimming took off 7 bases at V and 3 bases at J, with 16 bases between the two ends. The germline V gene has CDR1 SGHRS and CDR2 YFSETQ. This CDR3 is built from 14 residues. PCR amplification relied on 60 Vbeta primers (plus 13 Jbeta primers). The method was immunoSEQ multiplex PCR; TCRdb's version includes in-frame clones alone and lacks a portion of them. The sample comprises 200,000 or so clones, approximately 80% of which are singletons, and less than 6% rests with the top ten. Broader study findings: CMV serostatus alone was available as immune exposure information.

For this clone: Its antigen remains unknown.

The receptor was isolated from a woman aged 25 to 39 in good health and CMV-seropositive. Sequenced input: PBMCs. V is TRBV5-1 and J is TRBJ1-2; D is ambiguous. In DNA form, the CDR3 reads TGCGCCAGCTCTCCCGGGGTTAGGGACTATGGCTACACCTTC. Its protein is CASSPGVRDYGYTF. The entire variable domain, with the rest obtained from reference TRBV5-1 and TRBJ1-2, is as follows: KAGVTQTPRYLIKTRGQQVTLSCSPISGHRSVSWYQQTPGQGLQFLFEYFSETQRNKGNFPGRFSGRQFSNSRSEMNVSTLELGDSALYLCASSPGVRDYGYTFGSGTRLTVV.